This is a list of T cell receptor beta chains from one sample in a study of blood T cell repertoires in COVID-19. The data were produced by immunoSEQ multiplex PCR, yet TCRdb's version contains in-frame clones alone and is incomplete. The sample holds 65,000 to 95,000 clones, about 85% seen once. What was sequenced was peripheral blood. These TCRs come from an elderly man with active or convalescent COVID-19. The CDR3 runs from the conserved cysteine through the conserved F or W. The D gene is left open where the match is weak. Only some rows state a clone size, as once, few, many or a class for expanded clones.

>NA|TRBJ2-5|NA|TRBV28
TGTGCCAGCAGCCCGCAGTTTGGGGGAGGTCAAGAGACCCAGTACTTC
CASSPQFGGGQETQYF
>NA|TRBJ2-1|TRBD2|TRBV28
TGTGCCAGCACTACCCCCGGGGGGGGATCCTACAATGAGCAGTTCTTC
CASTTPGGGSYNEQFF
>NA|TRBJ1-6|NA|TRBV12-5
TGTGCTAGTGGCCGGGGGACTGATAATTCACCCCTCCACTTT
CASGRGTDNSPLHF
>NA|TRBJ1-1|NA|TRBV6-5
TGTGCCAGCAGTTACGACAGGTGGGACACTGAAGCTTTCTTT
CASSYDRWDTEAFF
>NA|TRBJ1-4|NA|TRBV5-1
TGCGCCAGTCGGGGGGGCACGAGCGGGTATAATGAAAAACTGTTTTTT
CASRGGTSGYNEKLFF
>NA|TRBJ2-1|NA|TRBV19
TGTGCCAGTAGTACCCGGGGGGCGCCTTACAATGAGCAGTTCTTC
CASSTRGAPYNEQFF
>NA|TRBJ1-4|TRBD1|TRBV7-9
TGTGCCAGCAGCAAGCCGGGACAGCATAATGAAAAACTGTTTTTT
CASSKPGQHNEKLFF
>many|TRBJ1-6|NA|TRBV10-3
TGTGCCATCAAAGTGACGGAGAGCTCCTATAATTCACCCCTCCACTTT
CAIKVTESSYNSPLHF
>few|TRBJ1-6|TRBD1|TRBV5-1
TGCGCCAGCAGCGCGGGACAGGGAGATTCACCCCTCCACTTT
CASSAGQGDSPLHF
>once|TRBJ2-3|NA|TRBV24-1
TGTGCCACCAGTTTTCGGGATACGCAGTATTTT
CATSFRDTQYF
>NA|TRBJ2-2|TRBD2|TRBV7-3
TGTGCCAGCAGCTTAACCCGGACTAGCGGGGAGCTGTTTTTT
CASSLTRTSGELFF
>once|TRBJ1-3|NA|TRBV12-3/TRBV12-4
TGTGCCAGCAGTTGGGCGCAGGGTTTAGCCATATATTTT
CASSWAQGLAIYF
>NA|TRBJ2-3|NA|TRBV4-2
TGTGCCAGCAGCCAAGATCCTGGGCTGACAGATACGCAGTATTTT
CASSQDPGLTDTQYF
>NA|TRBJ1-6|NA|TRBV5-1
TGCGCCAGCAGCTGGGGGTCGGGGGGTAATTCACCCCTCCACTTT
CASSWGSGGNSPLHF
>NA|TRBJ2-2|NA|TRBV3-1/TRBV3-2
TGTGCCAGCAGCCAACGGGGAACCGGGGAGCTGTTTTTT
CASSQRGTGELFF
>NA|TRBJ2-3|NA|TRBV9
TGTGCCAGCAGCGTAGAGGGGAGGAGAGGCACAGATACGCAGTATTTT
CASSVEGRRGTDTQYF
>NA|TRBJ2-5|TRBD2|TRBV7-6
TGTGCCAGCAGCTTAGCCACCCGACTAGCGGGAGGGCCCGGAGAGACCCAGTACTTC
CASSLATRLAGGPGETQYF
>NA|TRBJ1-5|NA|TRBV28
TGTGCCAGCAGACCTGTGATCGGGCCCCAGCATTTT
CASRPVIGPQHF
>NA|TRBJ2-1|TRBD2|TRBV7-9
TGTGCCAGCAGCTTAGCCGGACTAGCGGGTAATGAGCAGTTCTTC
CASSLAGLAGNEQFF
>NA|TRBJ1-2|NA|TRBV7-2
TGTGCCAGCAGCTTAGACGCAGGGTTTCTTTCTGGCTACACCTTC
CASSLDAGFLSGYTF
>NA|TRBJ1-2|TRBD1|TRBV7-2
TGTGCCAGCAGCTCCGGGACAGATTATGGCTACACCTTC
CASSSGTDYGYTF
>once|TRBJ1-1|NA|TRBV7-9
TGTGCCAGCAGCTTGGAGGGAAGCACTGAAGCTTTCTTT
CASSLEGSTEAFF
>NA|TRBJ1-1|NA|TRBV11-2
TGTGCCAGCAGCGCAGGGTTGGGGTTGACTGAAGCTTTCTTT
CASSAGLGLTEAFF
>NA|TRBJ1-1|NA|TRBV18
TGTGCCAGCTCCCCCCCGTCGGGGGGCCGGGAGAACACTGAAGCTTTCTTT
CASSPPSGGRENTEAFF
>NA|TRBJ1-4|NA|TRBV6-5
TGTGCCAGCAGCGGCAGGTTATCTGAAAAACTGTTTTTT
CASSGRLSEKLFF
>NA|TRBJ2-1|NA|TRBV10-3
TGTGCCATCAGTGATAACAGGGGGGGTGAGCAGTTCTTC
CAISDNRGGEQFF
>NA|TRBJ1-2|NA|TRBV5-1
TGCGCCAGCAGCTTGGAGGTAGCCGCCTATGGCTACACCTTC
CASSLEVAAYGYTF
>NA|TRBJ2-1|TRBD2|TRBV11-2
TGTGCCAGCACAGGGAGCGGGAGGGCGCGGGAGCAGTTCTTC
CASTGSGRAREQFF
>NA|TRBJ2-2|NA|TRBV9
TGTGCCAGCAGCGTAATGCCAGGGGCGAACACCGGGGAGCTGTTTTTT
CASSVMPGANTGELFF
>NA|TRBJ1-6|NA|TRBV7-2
TGTGCCAGCAGCCCCAAAATCGGACAACTTTCACCCCTCCACTTT
CASSPKIGQLSPLHF
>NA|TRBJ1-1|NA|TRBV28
TGTGCCAGCAGTTTTCTTCGGGAGAACACTGAAGCTTTCTTT
CASSFLRENTEAFF
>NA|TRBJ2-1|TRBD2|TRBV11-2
TGTGCCAGCAGCTTCGCTAGCGGGGGGGCTCGGGAGCAGTTCTTC
CASSFASGGAREQFF
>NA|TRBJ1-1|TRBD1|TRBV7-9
TGTGCCAGCAGCTTGACAGGGGTCACTGAAGCTTTCTTT
CASSLTGVTEAFF
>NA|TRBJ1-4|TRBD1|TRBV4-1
TGCGCCAGCAGCCGGGATACAGGGGCAACTAATGAAAAACTGTTTTTT
CASSRDTGATNEKLFF
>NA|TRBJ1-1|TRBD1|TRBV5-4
TGTGCCAGCAGCGGCGGGACAGGGCGACACACTGAAGCTTTCTTT
CASSGGTGRHTEAFF